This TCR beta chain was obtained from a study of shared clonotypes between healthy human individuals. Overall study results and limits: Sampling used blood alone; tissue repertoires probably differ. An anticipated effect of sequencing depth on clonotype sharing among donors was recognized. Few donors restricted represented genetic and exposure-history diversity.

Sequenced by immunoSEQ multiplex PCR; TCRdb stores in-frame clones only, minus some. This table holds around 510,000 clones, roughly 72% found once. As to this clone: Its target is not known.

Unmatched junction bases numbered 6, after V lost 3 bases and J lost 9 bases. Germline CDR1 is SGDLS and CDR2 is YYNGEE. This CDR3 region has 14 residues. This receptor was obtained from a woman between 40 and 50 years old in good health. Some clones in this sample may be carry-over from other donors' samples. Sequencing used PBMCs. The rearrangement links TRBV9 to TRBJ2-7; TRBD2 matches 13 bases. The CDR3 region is CASSAGLAGSWQYF. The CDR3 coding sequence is TGTGCCAGCAGCGCGGGACTAGCGGGAAGTTGGCAGTACTTC.